This note documents a single TCR beta chain sequence. It has no known antigen specificity. Per-base qualities were not stored, and no clone one base away is much larger. The data derive from a study of T cell repertoires in cytomegalovirus infection (dated by TCRdb to the late 2010s). Background on the whole study: Donor HLA type was relevant to the analysis, as public TCR beta signatures indicated carriage of CMV infection together with the matching HLA type. What the research found in general, with its limitations: The ex vivo response was dominated by HLA-C-restricted CMV-specific TCR beta clonotypes, which also provided the single most frequent clonotype in two of eight donors. In both this cohort and an independent roughly 330-donor cohort, the cumulative frequency of public TCR beta family members distinguished carriers of CMV infection plus the relevant HLA type.

The CDR3 sequence holds 16 residues, the cysteine and phenylalanine included. The retained sequence is limited to the CDR3, 48 bases, with the frame set at the first base. V trim: 3 bases; J trim: 3 bases; unmatched bases: 4. Based on the germline V gene (reference sequence), the CDR1 and CDR2 sequences are SGHNT and YYREEE. Sequencing instrument: Illumina HiSeq 1500. TCRdb trimmed the raw reads at Q25, called clones with MiXCR and kept productive beta chains. Identical CDR3 proteins give one entry, which carries the most common genes and DNA. This sample gives around 490,000 distinct CDR3 sequences in total; around a quarter of them show up just once. The ten biggest clones cover 13% of the sample.

Sequenced sample: PBMCs. The chain is encoded by TRBV5-4 joined to TRBJ2-3, with 13 middle bases fitting TRBD2. This receptor was obtained from a human donor in good health (CMV status not recorded). Some clones in this sample may be carry-over from other donors' samples. The DNA sequence is given as TGTGCCAGCAGCTCTGGGACTAGCGGGAAGACAGATACGCAGTATTTT. Protein translation: CASSSGTSGKTDTQYF.